This TCR beta chain appears in the sequencing data of a study of shared clonotypes between healthy human individuals. Study-wide context: Researchers assigned three CD4 naive, three CD4 memory, two CD8 naive and one CD8 memory plate to each donor. Points from the study as a whole: Sampling included only blood; tissue repertoires likely differ. For naive CD4 cells, around 5% of clonotypes were shared across a handful of donors.

TCRdb's table, derived via immunoSEQ multiplex PCR, lists solely in-frame clones and lacks some. The table lists 2 million to 2.5 million clones, over 90% of them singletons. CDR3 length: 14 amino acids. CDR1 and CDR2 from the germline V gene are MNHEY and SVGAGI. The J segment lost 5 bases and the V segment lost 5 bases, leaving 5 bases of the junction unmatched. The CD4+ fraction was divided into a CD45RA+ naive subset and a CD45RA-negative memory subset. As to this clone: The antigen is unknown.

This clonotype originated in a man in his late teens or twenties in good health. Some clones in this sample may be carry-over from other donors' samples. Material for sequencing was naive CD4+ T cells from PBMCs. The subset was: CD45RA+ positively selected. The chain links TRBV6-5 to TRBJ2-7; 11 nucleotides match TRBD2. CDR3 sequence reads: CASSETSGTNEQYF. The DNA for the CDR3 is TGTGCCAGCAGTGAGACTAGCGGGACCAACGAGCAGTACTTC.